This entry lists 22 T cell receptor beta chains sequenced from one sample in a study of cytomegalovirus exposure and HLA in healthy donors. In the PCR, 60 Vbeta and 13 Jbeta primers were used. Assay used: immunoSEQ multiplex PCR; TCRdb lists only in-frame clones, some missing. The repertoire holds 100,000 to 150,000 clones, roughly 73% seen once, with about 4.4% in the top ten. Sequencing input: PBMCs. The receptor set was obtained from a man in his 60s in good health and CMV-seropositive.

The rearrangement uses TRBV6-1 and TRBJ2-4, with TRBD2 matching 7 bases. The CDR3 has 15 amino acids. The V and J ends lost 5 bases and 1 base, in that order; junction bases with no gene match: 5. Germline values: CDR1 MNHNS, CDR2 SASEGT. CDR3 sequence: CASSREATAKNIQYF. CDR3 DNA: TGTGCCAGCAGTCGGGAGGCGACTGCCAAAAACATTCAGTACTTC.

The sample holds one count of this clone. The rearrangement joins TRBV11-2 to TRBJ2-1; D remains unclear. CDR3 length: 16 residues. V was trimmed by 5 bases and J by 3 bases, leaving 17 bases between them. Germline CDR1 reads SGHAT; CDR2 reads FQNNGV. CDR3 DNA sequence: TGTGCCAGCAGCCAAGTTCGCGGCCCCAGCTACAATGAGCAGTTCTTC. Translated: CASSQVRGPSYNEQFF.

The chain joins TRBV28 to TRBJ1-4, with TRBD1 matching over 7 bases. The CDR3 length is 14 residues. Germline CDR1 reads MDHEN; CDR2 reads SYDVKM. With V trimmed by 3 bases and J by 7 bases, 5 bases remained unmatched. The CDR3 DNA is TGTGCCAGCAGTTTGGGTGACAGGGCTGAAAAACTGTTTTTT. Encoded protein: CASSLGDRAEKLFF.

This chain joins TRBV10-3 and TRBJ2-3; 8 nucleotides match TRBD1. The CDR3 sequence is 18 residues long. After removal of 0 bases from V and 0 bases from J, the junction contained 8 bases not matched to a gene. Germline V lookup: CDR1 ENHRY, CDR2 SYGVKD. The CDR3 protein is CAISESDRAGRSTDTQYF. The CDR3, as DNA: TGTGCCATCAGTGAGTCGGACAGGGCAGGGCGGAGCACAGATACGCAGTATTTT.

The chain uses TRBV5-3 and TRBJ2-5; 7 nucleotides match TRBD2. TRBV5-3 is marked as an open reading frame, function uncertain. The J segment lost 5 bases and the V segment lost 4 bases, leaving 11 bases of the junction unmatched. This CDR3 is built from 15 residues. CDR3 bases: TGTGCCAGAAGCCAGAGGACGACTAGCAGGGAGACCCAGTACTTC. Translating gives CARSQRTTSRETQYF.

This clone appeared a single time. The V call is TRBV13, the J call TRBJ1-4; a weak D match, TRBD1 (6 bases). The germline V gene has CDR1 PRHDT and CDR2 FYEKMQ (reference sequence). V was cut by 5 bases and J by 8 bases, with 12 bases left in between. The CDR3 totals 13 residues. The CDR3: CASSTGQGEKLFF. In DNA form, the CDR3 reads TGTGCCAGCAGCACAGGGCAGGGGGAAAAACTGTTTTTT.

This chain connects TRBV6-6 to TRBJ2-7; 16 bases agree with TRBD2. The CDR3 length is 14 residues. Germline loops: CDR1 MNHNY, CDR2 SVGAGI (reference sequence). V was clipped by 6 bases and J by 9 bases; unmatched bases: 5. The CDR3 DNA follows: TGTGCCAGCAGCCACGGGACTAGCGGGGGGGGGCAGTACTTC. Residues: CASSHGTSGGGQYF.

The genes are TRBV6-1 and TRBJ1-3; D ambiguous. With 2 bases removed from V and 5 bases from J, the gap between germline ends came to 7 bases. The germline V gene encodes CDR1 MNHNS and CDR2 SASEGT. This CDR3 comprises 13 residues. The CDR3 nucleotides are TGTGCCAGCAGTGAAAACAGAAGAAACACCATATATTTT. Residues: CASSENRRNTIYF.

This rearrangement joins TRBV30 to TRBJ1-5, with TRBD1 matching over 7 bases. The length of the CDR3 is 12 residues. V was clipped by 5 bases and J by 5 bases; unmatched bases: 3. Germline CDR1 is GTSNPN and CDR2 is SVGIG (reference sequence). CDR3 bases: TGTGCCTGGGCTGACAGGGATCAGCCCCAGCATTTT. Protein product: CAWADRDQPQHF. Based on the CDR3 plus reference TRBV30 and TRBJ1-5, the full variable domain is SQTIHQWPATLVQPVGSPLSLECTVEGTSNPNLYWYRQAAGRGLQLLFYSVGIGQISSEVPQNLSASRPQDRQFILSSKKLLLSDSGFYLCAWADRDQPQHFGDGTRLSIL.

This clone was observed once. This chain connects TRBV27 to TRBJ1-6, with 7 bases identical to TRBD1. Germline V gives CDR1 MNHEY, CDR2 SMNVEV (reference sequence). The CDR3 spans 15 residues. The ends lost 3 bases at V and 11 bases at J; junction bases unmatched: 10. CDR3 DNA: TGTGCCAGCAGTTTCACTGACAGGGAGGTAGCACCCCTCCACTTT. Amino acids: CASSFTDREVAPLHF.

V is TRBV7-2 and J is TRBJ1-2; 7 bases align to TRBD1. From germline, CDR1 is SGHTA and CDR2 FQGNSA. Trimming removed 2 bases from V and 4 bases from J; junction bases left unmatched: 1. The CDR3 is made up of 13 amino acids. CDR3 sequence: CASSLRGPYGYTF. The CDR3 coding sequence is TGTGCCAGCAGCTTAAGGGGGCCCTATGGCTACACCTTC.

V gene TRBV7-2 combines with J gene TRBJ1-5; 7 bases agree with TRBD1. Germline V lookup: CDR1 SGHTA, CDR2 FQGNSA. V was clipped by 5 bases and J by 0 bases; unmatched bases: 4. This CDR3 contains 15 residues. CDR3 loop: CASSRTGVSNQPQHF. The CDR3 DNA sequence: TGTGCCAGCAGCCGGACAGGAGTTAGCAATCAGCCCCAGCATTTT.

This clone showed up just a few times. The V and J genes are TRBV5-1 and TRBJ1-1; 7 bases are shared with TRBD1. Germline CDR1 and CDR2: SGHRS and YFSETQ. The CDR3 has 16 amino acids. J lost 1 base, V lost 0 bases, and 6 bases had no gene match. In DNA, the CDR3 is TGCGCCAGCAGCTTGGCCTGGGGGACAGAGAACACTGAAGCTTTCTTT. Translating gives CASSLAWGTENTEAFF.

The table lists this clone with a few counts. V usage is TRBV7-3 and J usage is TRBJ1-6, with 11 bases lining up with TRBD1. There are 15 residues in the CDR3. After removal of 1 base from V and 9 bases from J, the junction contained 2 bases not matched to a gene. Germline V lookup: CDR1 SGHTA, CDR2 FQGTGA. In DNA, the CDR3 is TGTGCCAGCAGCTTAATGGGACAGGGGGTTTCACCCCTCCACTTT. It translates to CASSLMGQGVSPLHF.

A single count supports this clone. The junction does not match germline at one end; this may be a read error. The chain combines TRBV6-5 with TRBJ2-7, with 7 bases aligning to TRBD1. This CDR3 contains 13 residues. CDR1 is MNHEY, CDR2 SVGAGI, per germline. The CDR3 DNA sequence: TGTGCCAGCAATTACGACAGGGCCTACGAGCAGTACTTC. Protein sequence: CASNYDRAYEQYF.

DNA of the CDR3: TGTGCCAGCAGCTCCGGGACAGGGACTGAAGCTTTCTTT. Its translation is CASSSGTGTEAFF. V and J are TRBV28 and TRBJ1-1; 9 bases are a match to TRBD1. Germline V CDR1 and CDR2: MDHEN, SYDVKM. The ends lost 6 bases at V and 5 bases at J; junction bases unmatched: 4. CDR3 length: 13 residues.

This chain uses TRBV19 with TRBJ2-2; TRBD1 matches 8 bases. CDR1 and CDR2 from the germline V gene are LNHDA and SQIVND (reference sequence). The V segment lost 4 bases and the J segment 7 bases; nucleotides outside the gene matches: 5. The CDR3 extends over 14 amino acids. The CDR3 DNA sequence: TGTGCCAGTAGTACGACAGGGGTGGTCGGGGAGCTGTTTTTT. Translated, it gives CASSTTGVVGELFF.

The chain is built from TRBV6-1 and TRBJ1-3; TRBD1 agrees at 9 bases. The CDR3 has 15 amino acids. Trimming at V came to 0 bases and at J to 7 bases, leaving 4 bases not matched to a gene. Germline CDR1 and CDR2: MNHNS and SASEGT. CDR3: CASSEAGTGGNTIYF. The CDR3 DNA sequence: TGTGCCAGCAGTGAAGCGGGTACAGGGGGCAACACCATATATTTT.

J is TRBJ2-3 and V is TRBV19; D remains ambiguous. Germline assignment: CDR1 LNHDA and CDR2 SQIVND (reference sequence). CDR3 length: 14 residues. Trimming removed 1 base at V and 1 base at J, with 6 bases between. The CDR3 region is CASSIGGGTDTQYF. CDR3 coding DNA: TGTGCCAGTAGTATAGGAGGAGGCACAGATACGCAGTATTTT.

The rearrangement uses TRBV6-1 and TRBJ2-7; 8 bases fit TRBD2. Per the germline V gene, CDR1 is MNHNS and CDR2 is SASEGT. Trimming at V came to 4 bases and at J to 3 bases, leaving 11 bases not matched to a gene. The length of the CDR3 is 16 residues. The CDR3 coding sequence is TGTGCCAGCAGTGCAAGTACCGGGAGGGCGGGCTACGAGCAGTACTTC. Amino acid sequence: CASSASTGRAGYEQYF.

This chain links TRBV5-1 with TRBJ1-3; D is ambiguous. The V and J ends lost 4 bases and 4 bases respectively, with 6 bases between them. The CDR3 contains 12 residues. From germline, CDR1 is SGHRS and CDR2 YFSETQ. CDR3 region: CASSEEGNTIYF. CDR3 in DNA: TGCGCCAGCAGCGAGGAAGGAAACACCATATATTTT.

The chain is built from TRBV6-5 and TRBJ2-5; 8 bases match TRBD2. V dropped 0 bases and J dropped 5; count of bases not matched to a gene: 5. Per germline, CDR1 MNHEY and CDR2 SVGAGI. The CDR3 covers 15 residues. The CDR3 sequence is CASSYSGGAQETQYF. CDR3 nucleotide sequence: TGTGCCAGCAGTTACTCCGGGGGGGCCCAGGAGACCCAGTACTTC.